The 19 T cell receptor beta chains listed next were all sequenced from one sample in a study of regulatory T cells in long-lasting Graves disease. As to time point: persistent/refractory GD, antithyroid drugs over 5 years with positive TRAb. TCR sequences were obtained from RNA taken from PBMCs. Libraries of TCR beta came from iRepertoire HTBI primers plus Arm-PCR of CDR3 regions. Using its own MiXCR run on the multiplex PCR reads, TCRdb lists one record per CDR3 protein. Of 250,000 to 300,000 distinct CDR3 sequences listed, roughly 21% are singletons. The sample consisted of peripheral blood mononuclear cells (PBMCs), taken when the disease was refractory, from a patient treated with antithyroid drugs. The origin of the receptors is a female donor with Graves disease.

The table lists this clonotype with a few counts. The chain combines TRBV6-1 with TRBJ2-2, with 8 bases fitting TRBD1. The germline V gene has CDR1 MNHNS and CDR2 SASEGT. V lost 6 bases to trimming and J lost 6 bases; unmatched junction nucleotides: 9. This CDR3 has 15 amino acids. This chain's CDR3 is CASRGQGSIPGELFF. The CDR3 nucleotides are TGTGCCAGCAGAGGACAGGGTTCGATTCCCGGGGAGCTGTTTTTT.

This clonotype occurred a few times. The CDR3 nucleotides read TGTGCCAGTAGTTTGGACCAGGGTGAGCAGTTCTTC. This gives the protein CASSLDQGEQFF. The chain couples TRBV19 to TRBJ2-1; possibly TRBD1 for D (5 bases). This CDR3 has 12 amino acids. V shed 5 bases and J shed 9 bases, with 11 bases lying between them. Germline loops: CDR1 LNHDA, CDR2 SQIVND (reference sequence).

This clonotype was detected ten times or more. The rearrangement joins TRBV3-1 to TRBJ1-5; D gene unclear. From germline, CDR1 is LGHDT and CDR2 YNNKEL (reference sequence). V was clipped by 4 bases and J by 4 bases, with 8 bases between them. The CDR3 has 13 residues. The CDR3 DNA reads TGTGCCAGCAGCCCAGACCCGAATCAGCCCCAGCATTTT. It yields the protein CASSPDPNQPQHF.

CDR3 amino acids: CASSTIKGQSNQPQHF. In nucleotides, the CDR3 is TGTGCCAGCAGTACCATCAAGGGACAGAGTAATCAGCCCCAGCATTTT. The chain couples TRBV28 to TRBJ1-5, with 7 bases aligning to TRBD1. Germline V gives CDR1 MDHEN, CDR2 SYDVKM. Trimming at V came to 5 bases and at J to 4 bases, leaving 11 bases not matched to a gene. The CDR3 consists of 16 residues. The complete variable domain, with remaining parts taken from reference TRBV28 and TRBJ1-5, reads DVKVTQSSRYLVKRTGEKVFLECVQDMDHENMFWYRQDPGLGLRLIYFSYDVKMKEKGDIPEGYSVSREKKERFSLILESASTNQTSMYLCASSTIKGQSNQPQHFGDGTRLSIL.

This chain uses TRBV4-3 with TRBJ2-2; 7 nucleotides line up with TRBD1. CDR1 LGHNA and CDR2 YSLEER come from the germline V gene. After removal of 3 bases from V and 2 bases from J, the junction contained 3 bases not matched to a gene. The CDR3 loop spans 15 amino acids. CDR3 DNA: TGCGCCAGCAGCCACGGACAGGTCAACACCGGGGAGCTGTTTTTT. This sequence encodes CASSHGQVNTGELFF.

This clonotype came up a few times. The rearrangement links TRBV11-3 to TRBJ1-1; D remains ambiguous. V lost 1 base, J lost 8 bases, and 11 bases lay in between. The CDR3 contains 13 residues. Germline V gene sequence: CDR1 SGHNT, CDR2 YENEEA. In DNA, the CDR3 is TGTGCCAGCAGCTTAGGACCCCAGAGAGAAGCTTTCTTT. Encoded protein: CASSLGPQREAFF.

This clonotype was recorded many times. The chain links TRBV28 to TRBJ1-4; 8 nucleotides align to TRBD1. The CDR3 extends over 15 amino acids. The germline gives CDR1 MDHEN, CDR2 SYDVKM. The V gene end was trimmed by 5 bases and the J gene end by 8 bases; junction bases not matched to a gene: 10. CDR3 coding DNA: TGTGCCAGCAGTCTAGTAGGACAGGGTCGAGAAAAACTGTTTTTT. It translates to CASSLVGQGREKLFF.

This clonotype was recorded many times. CDR3 nucleotide sequence: TGTGCCAGCAGTTACCGCCGGCAGAACACTGAAGCTTTCTTT. Amino acid sequence: CASSYRRQNTEAFF. V is TRBV6-5 and J is TRBJ1-1; D ambiguous. Trimming left V 2 bases short and J 1 base short, with 8 bases between. CDR1 is MNHEY, CDR2 SVGAGI, per germline. This CDR3 is built from 14 residues.

The rearrangement joins TRBV4-1 to TRBJ1-1; 7 positions match TRBD1. The germline gives CDR1 MGHRA, CDR2 YSYEKL. Losses at the gene ends were 4 bases for V and 5 bases for J; bases not matched to a gene: 10. This CDR3 has 15 amino acids. CDR3 bases: TGCGCCAGCAGCCCGACAGGGTCGAGTAGGACTGAAGCTTTCTTT. Translation: CASSPTGSSRTEAFF.

The rearrangement uses TRBV3-1 and TRBJ2-1; TRBD2 matches 11 bases. This CDR3 is built from 16 residues. Germline CDR1 LGHDT, CDR2 YNNKEL (reference sequence). V lost 6 bases, J lost 6 bases, and 10 bases stayed unmatched. CDR3 in DNA: TGTGCCAGCAGTTTAGCGGGAGGGCCTAGGTCCAATGAGCAGTTCTTC. Protein product: CASSLAGGPRSNEQFF.

Note on this clonotype: This is likely a read error, given that the CDR3 carries no conserved phenylalanine or tryptophan at its end. This chain connects TRBV9 to TRBJ2-5; D gene unclear. Deletions cut 5 bases from V and 5 bases from J, with 13 bases between. CDR1 and CDR2 from the germline V gene are SGDLS and YYNGEE. The CDR3 extends over 13 amino acids. CDR3 in amino acids: CASSFSPRETQYS. Written as DNA, the CDR3 is TGTGCCAGCAGTTTTTCCCCCCGGGAGACCCAGTACTCC.

Ten or more counts support this clonotype. This sequence joins TRBV6-1 and TRBJ2-7, with TRBD1 matching over 12 bases. This CDR3 contains 15 residues. The V and J ends lost 10 bases and 6 bases, in that order; junction bases with no gene match: 13. The V gene's germline CDR1 is MNHNS and CDR2 SASEGT. The CDR3 DNA reads as TGTGCCACCCTCAGTCCGGGACAGGGGGCGATCGAGCAGTACTTC. Translation: CATLSPGQGAIEQYF.

This clonotype was counted many times. This chain joins TRBV10-1 and TRBJ2-2; a weak D match, TRBD2 (5 bases). This CDR3 is built from 13 residues. Deletions cut 8 bases from V and 5 bases from J, with 12 bases between. The germline gives CDR1 WNHNN, CDR2 SYGVQD (reference sequence). Here the CDR3 DNA reads TGCGCCAGCGGGCCCGTAGCGACCGGGGAGCTGTTTTTT. Translating it yields CASGPVATGELFF.

This rearrangement joins TRBV9 to TRBJ2-3; weak D call: TRBD2 (6 bases). The germline gives CDR1 SGDLS, CDR2 YYNGEE. Trimming took off 3 bases at V and 1 base at J, with 24 bases between the two ends. The CDR3 contains 19 residues. The CDR3 region has the DNA TGTGCCAGCAGCGCTCCGGGCTCGGGAGCGATTAGAGGCACAGATACGCAGTATTTT. Translated: CASSAPGSGAIRGTDTQYF.

This clonotype occurred many times. The chain links TRBV6-2 or TRBV6-3 to TRBJ2-2; D possibly corresponds to TRBD1 (6 bases). This CDR3 contains 16 residues. The V and J ends lost 2 bases and 0 bases respectively, with 10 bases between them. The germline V gene encodes CDR1 MNHEY and CDR2 SVGEGT. CDR3 sequence: CASSYLGQPNTGELFF. For the CDR3, the DNA is TGTGCCAGCAGTTACCTTGGACAGCCGAACACCGGGGAGCTGTTTTTT.

This clonotype has a handful of counts. The chain uses TRBV28 and TRBJ2-3; 8 nucleotides align to TRBD2. J gave up 0 bases and V 5 bases, and 4 bases lay outside the gene matches. The CDR3 loop spans 15 amino acids. Germline V CDR1 and CDR2: MDHEN, SYDVKM. CDR3 sequence reads: CASSRAGVSTDTQYF. Here the CDR3 DNA reads TGTGCCAGCAGTCGAGCGGGAGTGAGCACAGATACGCAGTATTTT.

This clonotype was recorded a few times. The chain combines TRBV10-3 with TRBJ2-7, with TRBD1 matching over 8 bases. Per germline, CDR1 ENHRY and CDR2 SYGVKD. The CDR3 consists of 13 residues. J was trimmed by 3 bases and V by 8 bases; bases with no gene match: 6. CDR3 protein: CAICRGQNYEQYF. The CDR3 nucleotides read TGTGCCATCTGCAGGGGGCAGAACTACGAGCAGTACTTC.

This clonotype was counted between two and nine times. The chain carries TRBV30 and TRBJ2-7; D unresolved. V lost 0 bases and J lost 2, with 8 bases in between. The germline CDR1 and CDR2 sequences are GTSNPN and SVGIG (reference sequence). The CDR3 sequence is 13 residues long. The CDR3 bases are TGTGCCTGGAGTGTTGGTTACACCTACGAGCAGTACTTC. Residues: CAWSVGYTYEQYF.

The sample holds many counts of this clonotype. The chain recombines TRBV6-1 with TRBJ1-2; D is uncertain. Per the germline V gene, CDR1 is MNHNS and CDR2 is SASEGT. V was trimmed by 11 bases and J by 3 bases, leaving 13 bases between them. The CDR3 runs to 12 residues. The DNA for the CDR3 is TGTGCCGTACGGAAGCAGGACTATGGCTACACCTTC. This translates into CAVRKQDYGYTF.